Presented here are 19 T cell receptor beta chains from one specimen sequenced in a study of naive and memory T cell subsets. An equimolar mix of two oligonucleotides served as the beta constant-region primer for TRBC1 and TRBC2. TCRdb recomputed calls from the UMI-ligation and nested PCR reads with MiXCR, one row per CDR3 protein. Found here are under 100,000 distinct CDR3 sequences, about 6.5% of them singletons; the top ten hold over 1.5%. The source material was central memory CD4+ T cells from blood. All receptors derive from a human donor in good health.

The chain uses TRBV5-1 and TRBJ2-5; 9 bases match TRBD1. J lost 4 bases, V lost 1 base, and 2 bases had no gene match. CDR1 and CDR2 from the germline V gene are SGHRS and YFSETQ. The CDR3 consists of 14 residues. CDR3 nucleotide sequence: TGCGCCAGCAGCTTGACAGGGGGCCCAGAGACCCAGTACTTC. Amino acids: CASSLTGGPETQYF.

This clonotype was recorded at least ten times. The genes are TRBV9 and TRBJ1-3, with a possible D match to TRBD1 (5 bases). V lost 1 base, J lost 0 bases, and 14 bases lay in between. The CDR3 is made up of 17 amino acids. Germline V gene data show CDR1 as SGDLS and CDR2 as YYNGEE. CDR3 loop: CASSVTIGESSGNTIYF. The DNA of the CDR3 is TGTGCCAGCAGCGTAACGATAGGGGAGAGCTCTGGAAACACCATATATTTT.

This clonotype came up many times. This chain's CDR3 is CASSFGAGANVLTF. DNA for the CDR3: TGTGCCAGCAGCTTTGGGGCTGGGGCCAACGTCCTGACTTTC. The rearrangement uses TRBV7-9 and TRBJ2-6; no clear D. Trimming left V 3 bases short and J 2 bases short, with 5 bases between. The CDR3 runs to 14 residues. CDR1 and CDR2 (germline): SEHNR, FQNEAQ (reference sequence). The whole variable domain, filled in from reference TRBV7-9 and TRBJ2-6, reads DTGVSQNPRHKITKRGQNVTFRCDPISEHNRLYWYRQTLGQGPEFLTYFQNEAQLEKSRLLSDRFSAERPKGSFSTLEIQRTEQGDSAMYLCASSFGAGANVLTFGAGSRLTVL.

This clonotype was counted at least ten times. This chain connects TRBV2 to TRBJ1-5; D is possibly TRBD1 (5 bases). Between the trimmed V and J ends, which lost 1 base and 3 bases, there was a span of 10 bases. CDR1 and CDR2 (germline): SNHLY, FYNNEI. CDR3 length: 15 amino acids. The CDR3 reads CASSEEGADNQPQHF. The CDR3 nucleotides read TGTGCCAGCAGTGAAGAAGGGGCGGACAATCAGCCCCAGCATTTT.

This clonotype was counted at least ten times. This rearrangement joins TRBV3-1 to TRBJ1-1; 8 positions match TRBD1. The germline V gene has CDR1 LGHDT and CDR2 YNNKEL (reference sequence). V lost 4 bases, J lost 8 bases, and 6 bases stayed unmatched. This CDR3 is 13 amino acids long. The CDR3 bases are TGTGCCAGCAGCCCCATGAGGACAGGGGAAGCTTTCTTT. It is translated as CASSPMRTGEAFF. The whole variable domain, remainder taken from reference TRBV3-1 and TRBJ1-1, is DTAVSQTPKYLVTQMGNDKSIKCEQNLGHDTMYWYKQDSKKFLKIMFSYNNKELIINETVPNRFSPKSPDKAHLNLHINSLELGDSAVYFCASSPMRTGEAFFGQGTRLTVV.

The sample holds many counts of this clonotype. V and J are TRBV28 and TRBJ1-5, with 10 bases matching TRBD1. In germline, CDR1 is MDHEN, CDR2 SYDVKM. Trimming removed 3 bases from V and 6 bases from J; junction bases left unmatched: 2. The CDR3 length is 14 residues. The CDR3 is CASSLTGGSQPQHF. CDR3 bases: TGTGCCAGCAGTTTGACAGGGGGCAGTCAGCCCCAGCATTTT.

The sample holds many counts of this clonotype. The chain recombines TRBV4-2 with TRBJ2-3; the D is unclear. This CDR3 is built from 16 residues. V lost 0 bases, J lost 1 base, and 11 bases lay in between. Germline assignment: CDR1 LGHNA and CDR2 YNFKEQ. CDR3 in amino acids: CASSQDLAPGTDTQYF. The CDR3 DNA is TGTGCCAGCAGCCAAGACTTGGCGCCCGGCACAGATACGCAGTATTTT.

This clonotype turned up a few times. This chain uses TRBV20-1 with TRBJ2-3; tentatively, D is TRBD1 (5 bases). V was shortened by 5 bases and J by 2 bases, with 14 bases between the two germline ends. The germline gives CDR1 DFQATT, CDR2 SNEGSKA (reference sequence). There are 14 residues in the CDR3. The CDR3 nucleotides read TGCAGTGCTGATTGGGGCCAGAACACAGATACGCAGTATTTT. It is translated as CSADWGQNTDTQYF.

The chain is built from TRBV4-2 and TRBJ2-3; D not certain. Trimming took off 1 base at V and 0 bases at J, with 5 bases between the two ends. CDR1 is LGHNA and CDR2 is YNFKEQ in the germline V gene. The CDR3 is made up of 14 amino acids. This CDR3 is CASSQGDSTDTQYF. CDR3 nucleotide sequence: TGTGCCAGCAGCCAAGGGGATAGCACAGATACGCAGTATTTT.

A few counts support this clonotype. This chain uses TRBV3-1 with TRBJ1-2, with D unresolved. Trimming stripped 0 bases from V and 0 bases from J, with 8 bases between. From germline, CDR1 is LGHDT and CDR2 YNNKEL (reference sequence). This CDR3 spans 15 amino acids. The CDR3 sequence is CASSQEWAANYGYTF. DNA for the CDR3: TGTGCCAGCAGCCAAGAGTGGGCCGCTAACTATGGCTACACCTTC.

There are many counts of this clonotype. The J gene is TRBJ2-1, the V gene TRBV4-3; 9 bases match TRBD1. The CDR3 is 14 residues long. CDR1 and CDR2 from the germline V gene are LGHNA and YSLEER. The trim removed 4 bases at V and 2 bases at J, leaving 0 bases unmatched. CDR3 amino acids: CASSRDRAYNEQFF. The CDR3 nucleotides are TGCGCCAGCAGCCGGGACAGGGCCTACAATGAGCAGTTCTTC.

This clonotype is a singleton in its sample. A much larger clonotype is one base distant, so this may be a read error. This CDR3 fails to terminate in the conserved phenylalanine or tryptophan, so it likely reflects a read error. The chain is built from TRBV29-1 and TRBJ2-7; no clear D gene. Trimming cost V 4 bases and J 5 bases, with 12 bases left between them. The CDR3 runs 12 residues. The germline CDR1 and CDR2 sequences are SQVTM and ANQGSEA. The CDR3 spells CSVGRPPHEQYI. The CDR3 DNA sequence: TGCAGCGTTGGGCGGCCTCCCCACGAGCAGTACATC.

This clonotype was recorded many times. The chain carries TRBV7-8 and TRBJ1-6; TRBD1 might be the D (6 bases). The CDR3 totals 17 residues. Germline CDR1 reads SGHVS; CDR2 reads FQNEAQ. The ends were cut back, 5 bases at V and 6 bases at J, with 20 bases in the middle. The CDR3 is CASSPARGQGLNSPLHF. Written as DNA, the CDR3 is TGTGCCAGCAGCCCCGCCCGGGGGCAGGGGCTTAATTCACCCCTCCACTTT.

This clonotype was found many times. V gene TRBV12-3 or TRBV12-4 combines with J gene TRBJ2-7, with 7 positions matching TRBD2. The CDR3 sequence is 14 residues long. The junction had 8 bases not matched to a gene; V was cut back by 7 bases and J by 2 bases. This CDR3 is CASTHSGGAYEQYF. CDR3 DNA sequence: TGTGCCAGCACCCACTCTGGGGGGGCCTACGAGCAGTACTTC.

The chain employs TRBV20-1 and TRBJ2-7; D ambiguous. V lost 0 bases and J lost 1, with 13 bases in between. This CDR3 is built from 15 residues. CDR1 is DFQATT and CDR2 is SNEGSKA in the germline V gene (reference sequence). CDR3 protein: CSARDPQVLSYEQYF. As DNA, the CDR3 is TGCAGTGCTAGAGATCCCCAGGTCCTATCCTACGAGCAGTACTTC.

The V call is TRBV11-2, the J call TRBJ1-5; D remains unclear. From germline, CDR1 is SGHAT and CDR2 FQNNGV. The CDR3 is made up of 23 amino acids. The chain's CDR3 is CDTSSSGVCHTHDALCSNQPQHF. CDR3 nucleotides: TGTGACACCAGCTCCTCTGGGGTTTGCCACACTCATGATGCACTGTGTAGCAATCAGCCCCAGCATTTT.

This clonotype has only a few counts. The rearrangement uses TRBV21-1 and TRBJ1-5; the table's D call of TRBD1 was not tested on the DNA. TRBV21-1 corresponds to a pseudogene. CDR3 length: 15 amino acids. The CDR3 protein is CASSPGEIGNQPQHF. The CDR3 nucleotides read TGTGCCAGCAGCCCCGGAGAAATAGGCAATCAGCCCCAGCATTTT.

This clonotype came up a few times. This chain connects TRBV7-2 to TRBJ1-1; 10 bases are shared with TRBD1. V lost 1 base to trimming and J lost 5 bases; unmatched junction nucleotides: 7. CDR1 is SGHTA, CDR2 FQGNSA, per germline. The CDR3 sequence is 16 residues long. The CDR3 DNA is TGTGCCAGCAGCTTAGAGGCGGACAGGGGGTATACTGAAGCTTTCTTT. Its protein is CASSLEADRGYTEAFF.

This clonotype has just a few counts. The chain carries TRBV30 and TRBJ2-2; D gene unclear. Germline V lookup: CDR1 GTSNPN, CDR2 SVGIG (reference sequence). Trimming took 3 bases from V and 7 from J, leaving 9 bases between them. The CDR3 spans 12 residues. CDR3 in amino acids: CAWRRDHGELFF. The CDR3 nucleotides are TGTGCCTGGAGAAGGGATCACGGGGAGCTGTTTTTT.